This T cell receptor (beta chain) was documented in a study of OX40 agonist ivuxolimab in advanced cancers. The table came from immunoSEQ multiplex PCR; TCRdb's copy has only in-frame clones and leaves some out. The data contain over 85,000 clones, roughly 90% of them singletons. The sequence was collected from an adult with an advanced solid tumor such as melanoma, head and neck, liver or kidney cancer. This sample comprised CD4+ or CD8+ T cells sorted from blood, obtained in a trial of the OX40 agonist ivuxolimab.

The CDR3, as DNA: TGCGCCAGCAGCTCAAGTCTGAACACTGAAGCTTTCTTT. This gives the protein CASSSSLNTEAFF. The V call is TRBV5-1, the J call TRBJ1-1, with D hard to call. The CDR3 sequence is 13 residues long. CDR1 is SGHRS and CDR2 is YFSETQ in the germline V gene. V was cut by 3 bases and J by 0 bases, with 6 bases left in between.